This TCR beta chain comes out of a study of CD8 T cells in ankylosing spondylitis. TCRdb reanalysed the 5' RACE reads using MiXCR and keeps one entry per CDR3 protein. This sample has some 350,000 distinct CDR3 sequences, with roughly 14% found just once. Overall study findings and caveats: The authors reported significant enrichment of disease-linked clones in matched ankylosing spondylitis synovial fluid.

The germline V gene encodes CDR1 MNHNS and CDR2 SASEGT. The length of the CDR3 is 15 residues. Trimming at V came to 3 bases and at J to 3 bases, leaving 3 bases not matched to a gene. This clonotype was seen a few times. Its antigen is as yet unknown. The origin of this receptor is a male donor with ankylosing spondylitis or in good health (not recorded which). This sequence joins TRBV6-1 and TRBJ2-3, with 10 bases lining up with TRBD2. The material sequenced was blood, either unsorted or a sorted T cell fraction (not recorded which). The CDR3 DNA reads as TGTGCCAGCAGTGACGGACTAGCGGCGACAGATACGCAGTATTTT. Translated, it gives CASSDGLAATDTQYF.